Below, one TCR beta chain is given with its context. What it recognizes is unknown. The same CDR3 also results from other DNA sequences found in this sample. This specimen belongs to a study of beta chain features in type 1 diabetes. About the study: On cell yields, gender and age, patients and healthy donors were similar. Overall study results and limits: The analysis here could not establish whether HLA type shapes TCRB rearrangement. There was a moderate but significant shortening of TCRB CDR3s in all four CD4+ subsets of Type 1 diabetes patients. Sequencing of cDNA might inflate the share of cells that strongly express TCR.

Expressed TCRB transcripts got sequenced, as all isolated RNA was reverse transcribed. There were approximately 3.5 million reads on average in the naive, central memory and regulatory T cell samples. The table came from immunoSEQ multiplex PCR; TCRdb's copy has only in-frame clones and leaves some out. Among some 270,000 clones listed, about a tenth were seen once. Between the trimmed V and J ends, which lost 2 bases and 5 bases, there was a span of 6 bases. Per germline, CDR1 SNHLY and CDR2 FYNNEI. The CDR3 loop spans 12 amino acids. Sequences were obtained from naive CD4+ T cells from blood. The source of this sequence is a man aged 25 to 45 with type 1 diabetes. The genes are TRBV2 and TRBJ2-5; no definite D call. This chain's CDR3 is CASSERVETQYF. The CDR3 DNA sequence: TGTGCCAGCAGTGAACGTGTTGAGACCCAGTACTTC.